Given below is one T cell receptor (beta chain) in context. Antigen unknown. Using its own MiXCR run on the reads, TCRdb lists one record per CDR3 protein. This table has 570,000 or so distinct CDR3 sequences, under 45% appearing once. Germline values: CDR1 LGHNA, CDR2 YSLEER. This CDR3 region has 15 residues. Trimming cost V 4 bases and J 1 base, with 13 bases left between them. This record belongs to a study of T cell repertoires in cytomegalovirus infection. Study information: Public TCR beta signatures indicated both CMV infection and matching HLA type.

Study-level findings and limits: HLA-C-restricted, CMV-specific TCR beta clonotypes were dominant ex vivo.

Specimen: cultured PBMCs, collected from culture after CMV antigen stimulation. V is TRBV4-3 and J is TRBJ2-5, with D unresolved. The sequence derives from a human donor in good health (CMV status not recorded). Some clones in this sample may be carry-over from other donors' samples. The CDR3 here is CASSPPCEPQETQYF. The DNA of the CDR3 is TGCGCCAGCAGCCCCCCTTGTGAACCCCAAGAGACCCAGTACTTC.